A single sample is the source of the 22 T cell receptor beta chains below, sequenced in a study of blood T cell repertoires in COVID-19. Generated by immunoSEQ multiplex PCR, the TCRdb table keeps only in-frame clones and is missing some. The sample lists around 260,000 clones; approximately 90% were seen once. Sequencing was done on a sample of peripheral blood. Receptors were obtained from a woman aged 25-40 years with COVID-19, enrolled during active disease.

The V and J genes are TRBV19 and TRBJ2-1; 11 bases agree with TRBD1. This CDR3 comprises 16 residues. Germline V gene sequence: CDR1 LNHDA, CDR2 SQIVND (reference sequence). Germline trimming cut 4 bases from V and 7 bases from J; bases unmatched to any gene: 9. CDR3 DNA sequence: TGTGCCAGTAGTACCCCCGGGACAGGGGGGGGTAATGAGCAGTTCTTC. Amino acids: CASSTPGTGGGNEQFF.

The rearrangement uses TRBV10-2 and TRBJ1-2; D perhaps matches TRBD1 (6 bases). The CDR3 covers 12 residues. The V gene lost 6 bases and the J gene lost 8 bases, with 13 bases spanning the gap. Germline V gene sequence: CDR1 WSHSY, CDR2 SAAADI. Here the CDR3 DNA reads TGCGCCAGCAGCGGACCAGGGGCCGGCTACACCTTC. Translating gives CASSGPGAGYTF.

The chain carries TRBV5-5 and TRBJ2-5, with D tentatively TRBD1 (5 bases). Trimming took 0 bases from V and 5 from J, leaving 11 bases between them. CDR3 length: 14 residues. From germline, CDR1 is SGHKS and CDR2 YYEKEE (reference sequence). Here the CDR3 reads CASSLEGIGETQYF. The CDR3 DNA is TGTGCCAGCAGCTTGGAGGGGATTGGGGAGACCCAGTACTTC.

This clone showed up just once. The chain uses TRBV5-4 and TRBJ1-1; possible D gene TRBD1, 5 bases. V was shortened by 4 bases and J by 1 base, with 8 bases between the two germline ends. The CDR3 has 13 amino acids. Germline-derived CDR1 and CDR2 are SGHNT and YYREEE (reference sequence). As DNA, the CDR3 is TGTGCCAGCAGCCCTCAGGGGAACACTGAAGCTTTCTTT. This gives the protein CASSPQGNTEAFF.

The chain combines TRBV30 with TRBJ1-2, with D perhaps matching TRBD1 (5 bases). V was trimmed by 0 bases and J by 6 bases, leaving 11 bases between them. This CDR3 spans 13 amino acids. Germline V CDR1 and CDR2: GTSNPN, SVGIG (reference sequence). The chain's CDR3 is CAWSVWQGHGYTF. The CDR3 DNA follows: TGTGCCTGGAGTGTTTGGCAGGGCCATGGCTACACCTTC.

The chain employs TRBV27 and TRBJ2-7; no firm D call. Germline CDR1 MNHEY, CDR2 SMNVEV (reference sequence). The CDR3 extends over 11 amino acids. V lost 3 bases, J lost 5 bases, and 5 bases lay in between. The CDR3 spells CASSLRDEQYF. The CDR3 coding sequence is TGTGCCAGCAGTTTGAGAGACGAGCAGTACTTC.

This sequence joins TRBV7-9 and TRBJ1-5; D is unclear. From germline, CDR1 is SEHNR and CDR2 FQNEAQ (reference sequence). V was cut by 1 base and J by 3 bases, with 16 bases left in between. The CDR3 runs to 17 residues. The CDR3 coding sequence is TGTGCCAGCAGCTTAGTAAGCGCCGGGGAGGCCAATCAGCCCCAGCATTTT. Its protein product is CASSLVSAGEANQPQHF.

The V gene is TRBV5-8, the J gene TRBJ1-5, with D perhaps TRBD1 (5 bases). This CDR3 spans 17 amino acids. V lost 3 bases and J lost 0, with 16 bases in between. Germline loops: CDR1 SGHTS, CDR2 YDEGEE. The CDR3 here is CASSSHLGGVSNQPQHF. CDR3 bases: TGTGCCAGCAGCTCCCACCTTGGGGGGGTTAGCAATCAGCCCCAGCATTTT.

The gene calls are TRBV3-1 (or the pseudogene TRBV3-2) and TRBJ1-2; the D is unclear. The germline V gene encodes CDR1 LGHDT and CDR2 YNNKEL (reference sequence). Trimming stripped 3 bases from V and 1 base from J, with 15 bases between. The CDR3 is 16 amino acids. CDR3 coding DNA: TGTGCCAGCAGCCAGGCCACAGTACTTGGTAACTATGGCTACACCTTC. Residues: CASSQATVLGNYGYTF.

V usage is TRBV7-8 and J usage is TRBJ2-3; 8 bases line up with TRBD2. Germline trimming cut 1 base from V and 3 bases from J; bases unmatched to any gene: 6. Germline V gene sequence: CDR1 SGHVS, CDR2 FQNEAQ. The CDR3 spans 16 residues. CDR3 region: CASSLDPGLATDTQYF. For the CDR3, the DNA is TGTGCCAGCAGCTTAGATCCCGGACTAGCTACAGATACGCAGTATTTT. Full variable domain (rest looked up from reference TRBV7-8 and TRBJ2-3): GAGVSQSPRYKVAKRGQDVALRCDPISGHVSLFWYQQALGQGPEFLTYFQNEAQLDKSGLPSDRFFAERPEGSVSTLKIQRTQQEDSAVYLCASSLDPGLATDTQYFGPGTRLTVL.

J is TRBJ2-1 and V is TRBV13, with a weak D call TRBD1 (5 bases). CDR1 and CDR2 from the germline V gene are PRHDT and FYEKMQ (reference sequence). The CDR3 loop spans 16 amino acids. V lost 4 bases, J lost 0 bases, and 13 bases lay in between. The CDR3 loop is CASSSLGVYSYNEQFF. CDR3 bases: TGTGCCAGCAGCTCGCTAGGGGTGTACTCCTACAATGAGCAGTTCTTC. Full variable domain (rest looked up from reference TRBV13 and TRBJ2-1): AAGVIQSPRHLIKEKRETATLKCYPIPRHDTVYWYQQGPGQDPQFLISFYEKMQSDKGSIPDRFSAQQFSDYHSELNMSSLELGDSALYFCASSSLGVYSYNEQFFGPGTRLTVL.

The chain couples TRBV4-1 to TRBJ1-2; a weak D match, TRBD1 (5 bases). Trimming removed 2 bases from V and 3 bases from J, with 13 bases in between. Germline V gives CDR1 MGHRA, CDR2 YSYEKL. The CDR3 spans 15 residues. Here the CDR3 reads CASSQSTAGYYGYTF. The CDR3 nucleotides are TGCGCCAGCAGCCAATCCACCGCAGGGTACTATGGCTACACCTTC.

The chain couples TRBV28 to TRBJ1-2, with D unresolved. CDR3 length: 11 amino acids. V lost 4 bases and J lost 4, with 4 bases in between. The V gene's germline CDR1 is MDHEN and CDR2 SYDVKM. This CDR3 is CASSSLYGYTF. The CDR3 coding sequence is TGTGCCAGCAGTTCCCTCTATGGCTACACCTTC.

The chain carries TRBV4-2 and TRBJ2-2; 7 bases agree with TRBD1. Germline V lookup: CDR1 LGHNA, CDR2 YNFKEQ. With V trimmed by 0 bases and J by 3 bases, 1 base remained unmatched. This CDR3 has 15 residues. The CDR3 DNA reads as TGTGCCAGCAGCCAAGAAGGGACAGACACCGGGGAGCTGTTTTTT. This codes for CASSQEGTDTGELFF.

This chain's CDR3 is CASSLMLAGGSIEQYF. For the CDR3, the DNA is TGTGCCAGCAGCTTGATGCTAGCGGGAGGGTCTATAGAGCAGTACTTC. The gene calls are TRBV11-2 and TRBJ2-7; 12 bases agree with TRBD2. Losses at the gene ends were 3 bases for V and 7 bases for J; bases not matched to a gene: 10. The CDR3 runs 16 residues. Germline V gene sequence: CDR1 SGHAT, CDR2 FQNNGV.

V gene TRBV7-8 combines with J gene TRBJ1-2, with D unclear. The length of the CDR3 is 14 residues. V shed 1 base and J shed 4 bases, with 10 bases lying between them. CDR1 is SGHVS, CDR2 FQNEAQ, per germline. CDR3 DNA sequence: TGTGCCAGCAGCTTAGAGCCGATTGGCTATGGCTACACCTTC. It yields the protein CASSLEPIGYGYTF.

The chain is built from TRBV19 and TRBJ1-2; the match to TRBD1 covers 8 bases. In germline, CDR1 is LNHDA, CDR2 SQIVND (reference sequence). This CDR3 region has 15 residues. The V gene end was trimmed by 5 bases and the J gene end by 5 bases; junction bases not matched to a gene: 10. In DNA, the CDR3 is TGTGCCAGTAGTCCTTCCCAACAGGGGGGTTATGGCTACACCTTC. This encodes CASSPSQQGGYGYTF.

The J gene is TRBJ2-7, the V gene TRBV27; 12 bases agree with TRBD2. Trimming at V came to 3 bases and at J to 3 bases, leaving 6 bases not matched to a gene. The CDR3 totals 16 residues. Germline values: CDR1 MNHEY, CDR2 SMNVEV (reference sequence). The DNA for the CDR3 is TGTGCCAGCAGTTTGGGGCCTAGCGGGAGGGGCTACGAGCAGTACTTC. Its protein product is CASSLGPSGRGYEQYF.

The gene calls are TRBV27 and TRBJ1-1; D not resolved. V lost 1 base to trimming and J lost 5 bases, with 11 bases between them. This CDR3 is built from 14 residues. Germline V CDR1 and CDR2: MNHEY, SMNVEV (reference sequence). In DNA, the CDR3 is TGTGCCAGCAGTTTATTGGCAGGTGGTACTGAAGCTTTCTTT. Protein product: CASSLLAGGTEAFF.

The CDR3 loop reads CATSREAGKLYGYTF. CDR3 DNA sequence: TGTGCCACCAGCAGAGAAGCGGGGAAACTCTATGGCTACACCTTC. The chain couples TRBV15 to TRBJ1-2; no firm D call. V lost 0 bases and J lost 4, with 12 bases in between. CDR3 length: 15 residues. Per the germline V gene, CDR1 is LNHNV and CDR2 is YYDKDF (reference sequence).

The V gene is TRBV30, the J gene TRBJ1-1, with 9 positions matching TRBD1. The CDR3 covers 13 residues. The germline V gene has CDR1 GTSNPN and CDR2 SVGIG (reference sequence). J gave up 9 bases and V 3 bases, and 8 bases lay outside the gene matches. CDR3 in amino acids: CAWSDVGQGQAFF. In DNA, the CDR3 is TGTGCCTGGAGCGACGTTGGACAGGGGCAAGCTTTCTTT.

The chain carries TRBV5-4 and TRBJ2-1, with a possible D match to TRBD1 (6 bases). V was trimmed by 2 bases and J by 3 bases, leaving 12 bases between them. CDR1 is SGHNT, CDR2 YYREEE, per germline (reference sequence). This CDR3 is built from 15 residues. DNA of the CDR3: TGTGCCAGCAGCTTCCCCAGGGGAAGCTACAATGAGCAGTTCTTC. Amino acids: CASSFPRGSYNEQFF.